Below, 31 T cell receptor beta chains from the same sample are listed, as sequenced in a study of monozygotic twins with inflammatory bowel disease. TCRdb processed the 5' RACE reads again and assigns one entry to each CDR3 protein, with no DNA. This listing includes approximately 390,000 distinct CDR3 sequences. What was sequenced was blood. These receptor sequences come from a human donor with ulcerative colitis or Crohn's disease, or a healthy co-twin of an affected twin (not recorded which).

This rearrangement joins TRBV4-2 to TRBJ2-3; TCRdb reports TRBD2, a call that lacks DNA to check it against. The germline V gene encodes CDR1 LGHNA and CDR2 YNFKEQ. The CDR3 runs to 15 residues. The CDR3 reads CASSQGTSGEDTQYF.

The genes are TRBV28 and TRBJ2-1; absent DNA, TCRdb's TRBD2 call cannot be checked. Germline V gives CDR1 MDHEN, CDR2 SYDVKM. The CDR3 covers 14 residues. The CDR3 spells CASSPAPTRLEQFF. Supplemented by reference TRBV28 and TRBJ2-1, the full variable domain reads DVKVTQSSRYLVKRTGEKVFLECVQDMDHENMFWYRQDPGLGLRLIYFSYDVKMKEKGDIPEGYSVSREKKERFSLILESASTNQTSMYLCASSPAPTRLEQFFGPGTRLTVL.

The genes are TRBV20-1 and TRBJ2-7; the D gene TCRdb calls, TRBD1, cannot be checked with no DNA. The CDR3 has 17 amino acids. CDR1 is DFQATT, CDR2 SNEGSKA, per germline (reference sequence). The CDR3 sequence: CSASPTGRGRSSDEQYF.

The CDR3 sequence is CASSRSGETEAFF. The chain links TRBV7-9 to TRBJ1-1. Looked up from germline, CDR1 is SEHNR and CDR2 is FQNEAQ (reference sequence). The CDR3 length is 13 residues.

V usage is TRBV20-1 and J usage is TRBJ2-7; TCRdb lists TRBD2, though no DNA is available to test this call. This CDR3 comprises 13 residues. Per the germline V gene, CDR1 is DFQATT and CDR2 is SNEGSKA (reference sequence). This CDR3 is CSASLTGGYEQYF.

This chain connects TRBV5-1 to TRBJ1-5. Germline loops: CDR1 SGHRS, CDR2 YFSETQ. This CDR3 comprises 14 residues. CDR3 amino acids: CASSLPGDNQPQHF.

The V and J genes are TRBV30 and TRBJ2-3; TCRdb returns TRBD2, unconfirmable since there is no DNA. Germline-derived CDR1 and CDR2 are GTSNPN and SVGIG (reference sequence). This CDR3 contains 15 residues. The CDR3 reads CAWSRAGVSTDTQYF.

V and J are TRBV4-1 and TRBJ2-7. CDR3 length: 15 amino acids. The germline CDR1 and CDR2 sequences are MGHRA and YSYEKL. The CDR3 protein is CASSQYQISRYEQYF.

This chain's CDR3 is CASALRGQADPYNEQFF. This chain links TRBV12-3 or TRBV12-4 with TRBJ2-1; TCRdb names TRBD2, which stays unverified in the absence of DNA. The CDR3 covers 17 residues.

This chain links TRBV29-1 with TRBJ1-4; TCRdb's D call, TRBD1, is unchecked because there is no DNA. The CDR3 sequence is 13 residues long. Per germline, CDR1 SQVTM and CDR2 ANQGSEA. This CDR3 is CSGGGSLGEKLFF.

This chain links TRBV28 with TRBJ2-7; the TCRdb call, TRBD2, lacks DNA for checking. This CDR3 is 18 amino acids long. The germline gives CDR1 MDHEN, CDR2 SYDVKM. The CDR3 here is CASSSGWTSGRSTYEQYF.

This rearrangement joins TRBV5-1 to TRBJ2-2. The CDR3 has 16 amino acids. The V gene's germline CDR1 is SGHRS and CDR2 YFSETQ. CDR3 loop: CASKKADLANTGELFF.

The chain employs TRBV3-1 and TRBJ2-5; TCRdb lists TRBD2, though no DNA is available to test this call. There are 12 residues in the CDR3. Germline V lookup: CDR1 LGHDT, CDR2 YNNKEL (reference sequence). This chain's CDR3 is CASASGSSPQYF.

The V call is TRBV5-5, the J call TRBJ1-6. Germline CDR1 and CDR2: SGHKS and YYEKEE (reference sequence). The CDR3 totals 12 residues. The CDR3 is CASSLDFSPLHF.

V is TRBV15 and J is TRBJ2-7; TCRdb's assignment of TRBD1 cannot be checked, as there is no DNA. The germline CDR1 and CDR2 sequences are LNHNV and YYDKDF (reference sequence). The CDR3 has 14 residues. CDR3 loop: CATSRDRGGYEQYF.

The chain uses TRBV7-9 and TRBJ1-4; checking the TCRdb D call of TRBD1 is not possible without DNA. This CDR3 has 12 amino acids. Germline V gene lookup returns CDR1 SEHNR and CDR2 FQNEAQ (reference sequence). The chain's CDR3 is CASRDSGEKLFF. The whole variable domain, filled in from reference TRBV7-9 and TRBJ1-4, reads DTGVSQNPRHKITKRGQNVTFRCDPISEHNRLYWYRQTLGQGPEFLTYFQNEAQLEKSRLLSDRFSAERPKGSFSTLEIQRTEQGDSAMYLCASRDSGEKLFFGSGTQLSVL.

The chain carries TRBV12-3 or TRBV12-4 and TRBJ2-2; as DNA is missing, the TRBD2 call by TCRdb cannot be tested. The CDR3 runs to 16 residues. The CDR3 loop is CASSLNLAGGTGELFF.

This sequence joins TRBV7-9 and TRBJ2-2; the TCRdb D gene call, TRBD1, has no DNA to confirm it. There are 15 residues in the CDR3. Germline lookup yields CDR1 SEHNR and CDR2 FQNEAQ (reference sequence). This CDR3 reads CASDPGGLNTGELFF.

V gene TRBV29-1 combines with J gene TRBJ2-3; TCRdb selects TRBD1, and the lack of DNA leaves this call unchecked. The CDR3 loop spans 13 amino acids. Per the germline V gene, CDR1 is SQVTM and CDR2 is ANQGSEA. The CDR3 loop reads CSSGTRITDTQYF.

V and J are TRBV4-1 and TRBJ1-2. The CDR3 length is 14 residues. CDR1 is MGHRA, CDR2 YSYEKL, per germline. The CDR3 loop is CASSQPPANYGYTF.

The CDR3 here is CGVEGINEKLFF. The V and J genes are TRBV28 and TRBJ1-4. The CDR3 is 12 amino acids. Germline V gives CDR1 MDHEN, CDR2 SYDVKM.

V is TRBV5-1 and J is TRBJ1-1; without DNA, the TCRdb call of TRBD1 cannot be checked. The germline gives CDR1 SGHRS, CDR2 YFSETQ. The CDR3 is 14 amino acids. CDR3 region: CASRKDRGDTEAFF.

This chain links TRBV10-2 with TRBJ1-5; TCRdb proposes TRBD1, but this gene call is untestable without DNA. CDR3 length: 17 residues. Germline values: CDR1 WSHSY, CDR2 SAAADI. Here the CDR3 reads CASRPGWGHIDNQPQHF.

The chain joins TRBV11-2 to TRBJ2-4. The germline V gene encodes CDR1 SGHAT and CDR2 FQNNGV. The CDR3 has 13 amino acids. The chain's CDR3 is CASSLFAKNIQYF.

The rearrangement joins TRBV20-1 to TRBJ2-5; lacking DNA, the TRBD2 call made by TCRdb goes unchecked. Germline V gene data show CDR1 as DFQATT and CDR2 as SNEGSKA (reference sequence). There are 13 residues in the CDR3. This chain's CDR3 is CSARVLAEETQYF.

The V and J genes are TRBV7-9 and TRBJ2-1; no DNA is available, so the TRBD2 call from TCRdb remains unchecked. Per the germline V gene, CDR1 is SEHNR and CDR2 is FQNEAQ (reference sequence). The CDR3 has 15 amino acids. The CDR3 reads CASSLATSGVNEQFF.

This CDR3 is CSARDRREQYF. The V call is TRBV20-1, the J call TRBJ2-7. The CDR3 has 11 amino acids. The V gene's germline CDR1 is DFQATT and CDR2 SNEGSKA (reference sequence).

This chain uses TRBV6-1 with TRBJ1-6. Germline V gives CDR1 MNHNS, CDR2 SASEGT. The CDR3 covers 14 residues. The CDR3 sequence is CASSLGDYNSPLHF.

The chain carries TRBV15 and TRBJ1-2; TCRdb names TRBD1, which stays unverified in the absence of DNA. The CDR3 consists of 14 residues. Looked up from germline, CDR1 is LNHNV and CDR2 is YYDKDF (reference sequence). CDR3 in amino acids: CATSRDVGQGAYTF.

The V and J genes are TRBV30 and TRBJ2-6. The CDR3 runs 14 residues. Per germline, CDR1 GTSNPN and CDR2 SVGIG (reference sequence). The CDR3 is CAWDGYSGANVLTF.

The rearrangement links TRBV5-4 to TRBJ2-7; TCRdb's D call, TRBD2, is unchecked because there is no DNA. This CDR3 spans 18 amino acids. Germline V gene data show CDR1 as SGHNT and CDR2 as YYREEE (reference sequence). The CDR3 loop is CASSLGQGLAGVIGGQYF.